The rows below give T cell receptor beta chains drawn from one sample of a study of T cells in Graves' hyperthyroidism and ophthalmopathy. TCRdb processed the multiplex PCR reads anew with MiXCR; each CDR3 protein has one entry. The table shows roughly 100,000 distinct CDR3 sequences, with roughly 44% occurring only once. The specimen sequenced was blood. The receptors shown here come from a man in his forties or fifties with Graves' hyperthyroidism. Each CDR3 is given with its conserved first and last residue. A D gene is named only where the DNA matches it firmly. Clone size is given for some rows only: seen once, a few or many times, or a class if the clone is expanded.

D,size,J,V,CDR3,DNA
TRBD1,.,TRBJ2-7,TRBV29-1,CSSYSTGDEQYF,TGCAGCAGTTACTCGACAGGGGACGAGCAGTACTTC
.,.,TRBJ2-6,TRBV15,CATSSFRGTGANVLTF,TGTGCCACCAGCAGCTTCCGGGGAACTGGGGCCAACGTCCTGACTTTC
TRBD1,.,TRBJ2-1,TRBV29-1,CSALPYASRQGSYNEQFF,TGCAGCGCCTTGCCCTATGCCAGCCGACAGGGCTCCTACAATGAGCAGTTCTTC
.,.,TRBJ2-6,TRBV7-3,CASSPSGGANVLTF,TGTGCCAGCAGCCCGTCGGGTGGGGCCAACGTCCTGACTTTC
TRBD2,.,TRBJ2-1,TRBV19,CASTPAGGRRDEQFF,TGTGCCAGTACCCCAGCGGGAGGGCGAAGGGATGAGCAGTTCTTC
TRBD1,few,TRBJ1-1,TRBV20-1,CSAWTGLGTEAFF,TGCAGTGCATGGACAGGGTTGGGGACTGAAGCTTTCTTT
.,many,TRBJ1-1,TRBV7-8,CASSLRGTGYAWSTEAFF,TGTGCCAGCAGCTTAAGGGGCACTGGCTACGCGTGGTCCACTGAAGCTTTCTTT
TRBD1,few,TRBJ2-4,TRBV7-6,CASSQNPGGAKNIQYF,TGTGCCAGCAGCCAAAACCCAGGGGGAGCCAAAAACATTCAGTACTTC
.,many,TRBJ2-3,TRBV19,CASSIGQGSTDTQYF,TGTGCCAGTAGTATAGGGCAGGGGAGCACAGATACGCAGTATTTT
TRBD1,many,TRBJ2-7,TRBV6-1,CATVGQGAPEQYF,TGTGCCACTGTCGGACAGGGGGCGCCGGAGCAGTACTTC
.,many,TRBJ2-7,TRBV11-3,CASSFPGKPYEQYF,TGTGCCAGCAGCTTCCCCGGGAAACCCTACGAGCAGTACTTC
.,.,TRBJ2-1,TRBV18,CASSPVVSSSSYNEQFF,TGTGCCAGCTCACCCGTTGTGTCGTCTAGCTCCTACAATGAGCAGTTCTTC
TRBD2,few,TRBJ2-7,TRBV10-1,CASLSGRTPYEQYF,TGCGCCAGCCTTAGCGGGAGGACTCCCTACGAGCAGTACTTC
TRBD2,many,TRBJ2-3,TRBV5-4,CASSPGTSGSKGADTQYF,TGTGCCAGCAGCCCCGGGACTAGCGGGAGTAAAGGGGCAGATACGCAGTATTTT
.,.,TRBJ1-4,TRBV6-2/TRBV6-3,CASNGWTANEKLFF,TGTGCCAGCAATGGGTGGACAGCGAATGAAAAACTGTTTTTT
TRBD1,many,TRBJ2-7,TRBV2,CASSSGDSRVNEQYF,TGTGCCAGCAGTTCCGGGGACAGCCGAGTCAACGAGCAGTACTTC
.,many,TRBJ2-7,TRBV20-1,CSARPVRGSYEQYF,TGCAGTGCTAGACCCGTAAGGGGGAGTTACGAGCAGTACTTC
.,.,TRBJ1-4,TRBV12-5,CASGHGTGGSNEKLFF,TGTGCTAGTGGTCACGGGACCGGGGGATCTAATGAAAAACTGTTTTTT
.,.,TRBJ2-3,TRBV7-2,CAWTREATSTDTQYF,TGTGCCTGGACAAGGGAAGCGACCAGCACAGATACGCAGTATTTT
.,many,TRBJ1-6,TRBV11-2,CASSATSNSPLHF,TGTGCCAGCAGCGCTACTTCCAATTCACCCCTCCACTTT
.,many,TRBJ1-4,TRBV12-3/TRBV12-4,CASSANRVGDEKLFF,TGTGCCAGCAGTGCCAACAGGGTCGGAGATGAAAAACTGTTTTTT
TRBD1,.,TRBJ1-1,TRBV6-1,CASRDRGTEAFF,TGTGCCAGCAGGGACAGGGGTACTGAAGCTTTCTTT
.,many,TRBJ1-1,TRBV12-3/TRBV12-4,CASSLMAAANTEAFF,TGTGCCAGCAGTTTAATGGCAGCGGCAAACACTGAAGCTTTCTTT
.,.,TRBJ2-3,TRBV29-1,CSSLAGPRGDTQYF,TGCAGCAGCCTAGCTGGACCTAGGGGAGATACGCAGTATTTT
TRBD2,.,TRBJ2-1,TRBV7-6,CASSSGEGRRYEQFF,TGTGCCAGCAGCTCTGGGGAGGGCCGTCGGTATGAGCAGTTCTTC
.,many,TRBJ1-2,TRBV20-1,CSARDQRTVFANYGYTF,TGCAGTGCTAGAGATCAAAGGACGGTCTTCGCTAACTATGGCTACACCTTC
TRBD2,.,TRBJ2-7,TRBV20-1,CSARGVSGRRYEQYF,TGCAGTGCTAGGGGGGTTAGCGGGAGAAGATACGAGCAGTACTTC
.,many,TRBJ2-2,TRBV5-1,CASSWTGDGELFF,TGCGCCAGCAGCTGGACCGGGGACGGGGAGCTGTTTTTT
.,many,TRBJ2-7,TRBV5-1,CASSLAAGSGYYEQYF,TGCGCCAGCAGCTTGGCCGCGGGGTCAGGGTACTACGAGCAGTACTTC
TRBD1,many,TRBJ1-5,TRBV5-1,CASSPGQYSNQPQHF,TGCGCCAGCAGCCCGGGACAGTATAGCAATCAGCCCCAGCATTTT
.,.,TRBJ2-3,TRBV5-8,CASSFQILPGTQYF,TGTGCCAGCAGCTTCCAGATTCTTCCCGGTACGCAGTATTTT
TRBD2,.,TRBJ2-7,TRBV4-2,CASGQEKREGTEQYF,TGTGCCAGCGGCCAGGAAAAGCGGGAGGGGACCGAGCAGTACTTC
.,many,TRBJ1-1,TRBV7-9,CASSSRGPEEAFF,TGTGCCAGCAGCTCTCGAGGCCCGGAGGAAGCTTTCTTT
TRBD1,once,TRBJ1-1,TRBV7-8,CASARGTGLGTEAFF,TGTGCCAGTGCTAGGGGGACAGGGTTGGGGACTGAAGCTTTCTTT